The sample holds a few counts of the clone carrying this T cell receptor beta chain. The antigen is not known. These data are taken from a study of T cells in Graves' hyperthyroidism and ophthalmopathy. Points from the study as a whole: In blood, most of the thyroid clonotypes expanded above 0.001 were also present. Ophthalmopathy, which appeared later, was predicted by the model a median about 6 months before onset.

This CDR3 is 16 amino acids long. Per germline, CDR1 SGHTS and CDR2 YDEGEE. V lost 0 bases, J lost 1 base, and 7 bases stayed unmatched. RNA transcripts gave rise to amplified TCR beta CDR3 regions. TCR CDR3 underwent first-round RT-PCR with the HTBI primer set. TCRdb processed the multiplex PCR reads anew with MiXCR; each CDR3 protein has one entry. The table includes fewer than 550,000 distinct CDR3 sequences, around 14% detected once. Clinical symptoms, serum thyroxine, TRAb, thyroid ultrasound and orbital computed tomography established diagnosis. V gene TRBV5-8 combines with J gene TRBJ2-7; TRBD2 aligns across 7 bases. The receptor was isolated from a woman between 18 and 29 years old with Graves' hyperthyroidism. The sequenced material came from blood. The CDR3 region has the DNA TGTGCCAGCAGCTTGGGGGGGGGGACGCCTTCCTACGAGCAGTACTTC. Its protein is CASSLGGGTPSYEQYF. The variable domain in full, with the rest retrieved from reference TRBV5-8 and TRBJ2-7, is EAGVTQSPTHLIKTRGQQATLRCSPISGHTSVYWYQQALGLGLQFLLWYDEGEERNRGNFPPRFSGRQFPNYSSELNVNALELEDSALYLCASSLGGGTPSYEQYFGPGTRLTVT.